The rows below give T cell receptor beta chains drawn from one sample of a study of T-cell reconstitution after alpha-beta-depleted transplantation in children. TCRdb re-called the PCR reads with MiXCR, one entry per CDR3 protein. Here the sample spans approximately 200,000 distinct CDR3 sequences, 13% to 15% being singletons. The sequences come from PBMCs from the stem cell graft donor, collected from the stem cell graft. Receptors originate from a human donor who donated a stem cell graft to a child with acute lymphoblastic leukemia. Each CDR3 is given with its conserved first and last residue. The D gene is left open where the match is weak. Where a row states a size, it is once, few, many or the class of an expanded clone; other rows omit it.

>TRBJ1-2|TRBD1|-|TRBV20-1
CSARDMGTGRYGYTF
TGCAGTGCTAGAGATATGGGGACAGGCCGATATGGCTACACCTTC
>TRBJ2-1|TRBD2|-|TRBV6-5
CASSYSVIAGGGSGEQFF
TGTGCCAGCAGTTACTCGGTAATAGCGGGAGGAGGAAGCGGTGAGCAGTTCTTC
>TRBJ1-1|-|few|TRBV5-1
CATHGEPGAEAFF
TGCGCCACCCATGGGGAACCGGGTGCTGAAGCTTTCTTT
>TRBJ1-1|-|many|TRBV20-1
CSARVTTEAFF
TGCAGTGCTAGGGTGACCACTGAAGCTTTCTTT
>TRBJ1-6|-|many|TRBV7-2
CASGAEVRSPLHF
TGTGCCAGCGGCGCAGAGGTGCGGTCACCCCTCCACTTT
>TRBJ1-1|-|few|TRBV19
CASSNFMNTEAFF
TGTGCCAGTAGTAACTTCATGAACACTGAAGCTTTCTTT
>TRBJ1-5|TRBD1|many|TRBV18
CASSGQDNQPQHF
TGTGCCAGCTCAGGACAGGACAATCAGCCCCAGCATTTT
>TRBJ2-1|-|many|TRBV11-1
CASSLGNVAGTYNEQFF
TGTGCCAGCAGCTTAGGGAATGTAGCAGGAACATACAATGAGCAGTTCTTC
>TRBJ2-2|-|many|TRBV7-9
CASSPGQLGELFF
TGTGCCAGCAGCCCAGGACAGCTCGGGGAGCTGTTTTTT
>TRBJ2-1|TRBD2|-|TRBV6-1
CASRLTSGVYNEQFF
TGTGCCAGCAGGCTAACTAGCGGAGTCTACAATGAGCAGTTCTTC
>TRBJ2-1|-|-|TRBV9
CASSETFNNEQFF
TGTGCCAGCAGCGAAACCTTCAACAATGAGCAGTTCTTC
>TRBJ2-2|-|many|TRBV12-3/TRBV12-4
CASSDSTNTGELFF
TGTGCCAGCAGCGACAGCACGAACACCGGGGAGCTGTTTTTT
>TRBJ2-2|-|few|TRBV6-5
CASSHEGGNTGELFF
TGTGCCAGCAGCCACGAGGGGGGAAACACCGGGGAGCTGTTTTTT
>TRBJ2-2|-|-|TRBV29-1
CSVASSGAGELFF
TGCAGCGTTGCTTCTTCGGGCGCCGGGGAGCTGTTTTTT
>TRBJ1-1|-|many|TRBV5-1
CASSSEPWGDTEAFF
TGCGCCAGCAGCAGTGAACCGTGGGGCGACACTGAAGCTTTCTTT
>TRBJ2-1|TRBD2|many|TRBV7-2
CASSFLLAGQTRGNEQFF
TGTGCCAGCAGCTTTCTGCTAGCGGGACAAACGAGAGGGAATGAGCAGTTCTTC
>TRBJ1-2|-|few|TRBV11-2
CASSLVGRHYGYTF
TGTGCCAGCAGCTTAGTGGGACGGCACTATGGCTACACCTTC
>TRBJ2-7|-|many|TRBV5-1
CASSLGSWAYEQYF
TGCGCCAGCAGCTTGGGCTCTTGGGCCTACGAGCAGTACTTC
>TRBJ2-3|-|many|TRBV10-3
CAISVGRGEDTQYF
TGTGCCATCAGTGTTGGAAGGGGAGAGGATACGCAGTATTTT
>TRBJ1-6|TRBD1|many|TRBV12-3/TRBV12-4
CASSLPGGFSPLHF
TGTGCCAGCAGTTTACCAGGGGGCTTTTCACCCCTCCACTTT
>TRBJ2-1|-|many|TRBV20-1
CSARLRASRPNEQFF
TGCAGTGCTAGATTAAGGGCTAGCAGACCCAATGAGCAGTTCTTC
>TRBJ1-4|TRBD1|many|TRBV20-1
CSARGISGGGATNEKLFF
TGCAGTGCTAGAGGAATCTCAGGGGGGGGTGCAACTAATGAAAAACTGTTTTTT
>TRBJ2-1|TRBD2|many|TRBV7-9
CASSLAGRVNNEQFF
TGTGCCAGCAGCTTAGCGGGGAGGGTTAATAATGAGCAGTTCTTC
>TRBJ2-1|TRBD2|once|TRBV18
CASSPIGLARRNEQFF
TGTGCCAGCTCACCAATCGGACTAGCGAGGAGAAATGAGCAGTTCTTC
>TRBJ2-1|TRBD2|-|TRBV20-1
CSAKEGTSGGVGPYNEQFF
TGCAGTGCGAAGGAGGGAACTAGCGGAGGTGTTGGGCCCTACAATGAGCAGTTCTTC
>TRBJ1-1|-|many|TRBV4-1
CASSQEKNTEAFF
TGCGCCAGCAGCCAAGAAAAGAACACTGAAGCTTTCTTT
>TRBJ2-7|TRBD2|many|TRBV12-3/TRBV12-4
CASSASGGEQYF
TGTGCCAGCAGTGCTAGCGGGGGAGAGCAGTACTTC
>TRBJ2-1|TRBD1|many|TRBV5-1
CASSWTGPFEQFF
TGCGCCAGCAGCTGGACAGGCCCATTTGAGCAGTTCTTC
>TRBJ1-4|TRBD1|-|TRBV20-1
CSARDLQGVSEKLFF
TGCAGTGCTAGAGATCTTCAGGGGGTTTCAGAAAAACTGTTTTTT
>TRBJ2-2|-|many|TRBV5-1
CASSLDSGENTGELFF
TGCGCCAGCAGCTTGGACTCGGGAGAGAACACCGGGGAGCTGTTTTTT
>TRBJ1-1|-|-|TRBV4-2
CASSRRVNSEAFF
TGTGCCAGCAGCCGAAGGGTAAATAGTGAAGCTTTCTTT
>TRBJ2-7|-|-|TRBV28
CASSTRGPFYEQYF
TGTGCCAGCAGTACCAGGGGACCGTTCTACGAGCAGTACTTC
>TRBJ2-7|-|many|TRBV29-1
CSVEDSPYEQYF
TGCAGCGTTGAAGACTCCCCTTACGAGCAGTACTTC
>TRBJ1-1|-|many|TRBV29-1
CSVEEEGSEAFF
TGCAGCGTTGAAGAGGAGGGTTCGGAAGCTTTCTTT
>TRBJ2-3|TRBD2|many|TRBV28
CASSQGLADFTDTQYF
TGTGCCAGCAGTCAGGGACTAGCGGATTTCACAGATACGCAGTATTTT
>TRBJ1-5|TRBD1|many|TRBV7-8
CASSPKDRGRKPQHF
TGTGCCAGCAGCCCAAAGGACAGGGGGCGAAAGCCCCAGCATTTT
>TRBJ2-7|-|-|TRBV29-1
CSSHISYEQYF
TGCAGCTCCCACATCTCCTACGAGCAGTACTTC
>TRBJ2-3|TRBD2|many|TRBV20-1
CSARDLGIAGVTDTQYF
TGCAGTGCTAGAGATTTGGGTATAGCGGGAGTGACAGATACGCAGTATTTT
>TRBJ2-7|TRBD2|many|TRBV7-9
CASSLENSGSEQYF
TGTGCCAGCAGCTTAGAGAATAGCGGGAGCGAGCAGTACTTC
>TRBJ2-7|-|few|TRBV9
CASSVGGANSYEQYF
TGTGCCAGCAGCGTAGGGGGCGCTAACTCCTACGAGCAGTACTTC
>TRBJ1-1|-|many|TRBV7-6
CASSSTRNTEAFF
TGTGCCAGCAGCTCGACGCGGAACACTGAAGCTTTCTTT
>TRBJ2-2|-|-|TRBV12-3/TRBV12-4
CASSPPGGGGGELFF
TGTGCCAGCAGTCCCCCGGGGGGAGGGGGCGGGGAGCTGTTTTTT
>TRBJ1-1|-|many|TRBV5-1
CASSLERTRVISEAFF
TGCGCCAGCAGCTTGGAGCGGACCAGGGTGATCTCTGAAGCTTTCTTT
>TRBJ1-1|-|-|TRBV6-5
CVSSYFGFGLDTEAFF
TGTGTCAGCAGTTACTTCGGGTTCGGATTGGACACTGAAGCTTTCTTT
>TRBJ2-5|TRBD1|many|TRBV20-1
CSAGTGGETQYF
TGCAGCGCTGGGACAGGGGGCGAGACCCAGTACTTC
>TRBJ1-4|-|few|TRBV4-1
CASSPGTGISTNEKLFF
TGCGCCAGCAGCCCCGGGACGGGGATTTCAACTAATGAAAAACTGTTTTTT
>TRBJ2-3|TRBD2|-|TRBV11-3
CASSFAGADTQYF
TGTGCCAGCAGCTTCGCGGGAGCAGATACGCAGTATTTT
>TRBJ1-6|-|few|TRBV6-5
CASSSGLEAPLHF
TGTGCCAGCAGTTCCGGGCTGGAGGCTCCCCTCCACTTT
>TRBJ2-5|-|many|TRBV28
CASSFRGRQTQYF
TGTGCCAGCAGTTTCAGGGGACGGCAGACCCAGTACTTC
>TRBJ2-1|TRBD2|many|TRBV6-1
CASSPGLANNEQFF
TGTGCCAGCAGCCCCGGACTAGCCAACAATGAGCAGTTCTTC
>TRBJ1-2|-|many|TRBV29-1
CSVEDWAQHALF
TGCAGCGTTGAAGATTGGGCCCAACATGCCCTATTC
>TRBJ2-1|-|-|TRBV28
CATDTLRNEQFF
TGTGCCACAGACACCCTTCGGAATGAGCAGTTCTTC
>TRBJ2-3|-|few|TRBV20-1
CSATEAVAGRTDTQYF
TGCAGTGCTACAGAGGCGGTAGCAGGCCGCACAGATACGCAGTATTTT
>TRBJ1-1|-|few|TRBV30
CAWSVRQWAFF
TGTGCCTGGAGTGTACGACAGTGGGCTTTCTTT